Following are 14 T cell receptor beta chains from one sample sequenced in a study of regulatory T cells in long-lasting Graves disease. Time point here: newly diagnosed GD, antithyroid drugs for less than 3 months. PBMCs provided the RNA from which the TCR library was made. Combining iRepertoire HTBI primers with Arm-PCR of CDR3 regions, the authors built TCR beta libraries. MiXCR, applied by TCRdb to the multiplex PCR reads, yields one record per CDR3 protein. The repertoire consists of around 480,000 distinct CDR3 sequences, with about 16% occurring once and the leading ten covering around 25%. The data were also submitted as part of a second study, on T cells in Graves' hyperthyroidism and ophthalmopathy.

The starting material was peripheral blood mononuclear cells (PBMCs), obtained at new diagnosis, from a patient treated with antithyroid drugs. Source of these receptors: a woman aged 40 to 65 with Graves disease.

This clonotype was detected ten times or more. This chain links TRBV24-1 with TRBJ2-7; no clear D. Trimming took 0 bases from V and 6 from J, leaving 2 bases between them. The germline V gene has CDR1 KGHDR and CDR2 SFDVKD. The CDR3 is made up of 11 amino acids. This CDR3 reads CATSDLVEQYF. In nucleotides, the CDR3 is TGTGCCACCAGTGATTTGGTCGAGCAGTACTTC.

The sample holds many counts of this clonotype. This chain joins TRBV6-1 and TRBJ1-2, with D unclear. Per the germline V gene, CDR1 is MNHNS and CDR2 is SASEGT. Trimming shortened V by 8 bases and J by 10 bases, and 14 bases separated the two germline ends. The CDR3 consists of 11 residues. The CDR3 loop reads CASGSTPFYTF. The CDR3 bases are TGTGCCAGCGGATCGACACCATTCTACACCTTC.

This clonotype was observed a handful of times. The chain employs TRBV7-2 and TRBJ2-1, with TRBD2 matching 8 bases. This CDR3 contains 14 residues. Germline V gene sequence: CDR1 SGHTA, CDR2 FQGNSA. The ends lost 4 bases at V and 7 bases at J; junction bases unmatched: 6. This CDR3 reads CASSSAGGWNEQFF. As DNA, the CDR3 is TGTGCCAGCAGCTCCGCGGGGGGTTGGAATGAGCAGTTCTTC.

This clonotype was recorded at least ten times. The chain recombines TRBV2 with TRBJ2-1; unclear D gene. The CDR3 length is 15 residues. Germline assignment: CDR1 SNHLY and CDR2 FYNNEI. With 5 bases removed from V and 1 base from J, the gap between germline ends came to 12 bases. This chain's CDR3 is CASSLLLGSYNEQFF. For the CDR3, the DNA is TGTGCCAGCAGTCTCCTCTTGGGGTCCTACAATGAGCAGTTCTTC.

V is TRBV7-8 and J is TRBJ1-5; 8 bases map to TRBD1. J was trimmed by 3 bases and V by 2 bases; bases with no gene match: 3. This CDR3 has 15 amino acids. Germline loops: CDR1 SGHVS, CDR2 FQNEAQ. DNA of the CDR3: TGTGCCAGCAGCTTAACCAGGGGGCACAATCAGCCCCAGCATTTT. As protein: CASSLTRGHNQPQHF.

This clonotype was counted many times. The chain is built from TRBV24-1 and TRBJ2-3; TRBD2 matches at 11 bases. The CDR3 is 15 residues long. Germline V gene data show CDR1 as KGHDR and CDR2 as SFDVKD. V shed 4 bases, J shed 5 bases, and the junction held 4 bases outside the gene matches. The CDR3: CATSDPGTSGDTQYF. CDR3 in DNA: TGTGCCACCAGTGACCCCGGGACTAGCGGAGATACGCAGTATTTT.

This clonotype has at least ten counts. The rearrangement links TRBV29-1 to TRBJ1-2; weak D call: TRBD1 (6 bases). The CDR3 contains 11 residues. V was shortened by 4 bases and J by 7 bases, with 10 bases between the two germline ends. CDR1 is SQVTM, CDR2 ANQGSEA, per germline. The CDR3 sequence: CSVGSGAGYTF. As DNA, the CDR3 is TGCAGCGTTGGTTCAGGGGCTGGCTACACCTTC.

The J gene is TRBJ2-1, the V gene TRBV12-3 or TRBV12-4; D unclear. Trimming shortened V by 3 bases and J by 3 bases, and 9 bases separated the two germline ends. The CDR3 loop spans 14 amino acids. CDR3 sequence: CASSLEPRYNEQFF. The CDR3 region has the DNA TGTGCCAGCAGTTTGGAACCGCGCTACAATGAGCAGTTCTTC.

In this sample, this clonotype turned up many times. The chain uses TRBV2 and TRBJ2-6; D unclear. Germline V CDR1 and CDR2: SNHLY, FYNNEI. The length of the CDR3 is 17 residues. Trimming cost V 7 bases and J 2 bases, with 18 bases left between them. The CDR3 nucleotides are TGTGCCAGCAACGAAATTGGTCGGCTACCTGGGGCCAACGTCCTGACTTTC. Amino acid sequence: CASNEIGRLPGANVLTF.

This chain connects TRBV28 to TRBJ2-5; 7 nucleotides align to TRBD1. From germline, CDR1 is MDHEN and CDR2 SYDVKM. There are 13 residues in the CDR3. Trimming removed 2 bases from V and 6 bases from J; junction bases left unmatched: 3. The CDR3 region is CASSLQTGKTQYF. The CDR3 DNA reads TGTGCCAGCAGTTTACAGACAGGGAAGACCCAGTACTTC.

This clonotype was detected only a few times. V gene TRBV18 combines with J gene TRBJ2-1; a possible D gene is TRBD2 (6 bases). V was pared by 6 bases and J by 12 bases, with 18 bases between. This CDR3 has 13 amino acids. Germline CDR1 KGHSH, CDR2 LQKENI. CDR3 protein: CASSLSDLEGQFF. The CDR3, as DNA: TGTGCCAGCTCTCTGTCCGACCTGGAGGGGCAGTTCTTC.

This clonotype was observed many times. This chain joins TRBV7-8 and TRBJ1-5; TRBD1 might be the D (5 bases). CDR1 and CDR2 from the germline V gene are SGHVS and FQNEAQ. V shed 0 bases and J shed 0 bases, with 9 bases lying between them. The CDR3 length is 16 residues. This chain's CDR3 is CASSLAPDTSNQPQHF. DNA for the CDR3: TGTGCCAGCAGCTTAGCCCCGGACACTAGCAATCAGCCCCAGCATTTT.

This chain's CDR3 is CSVEGERGGSSGNTIYF. The CDR3, as DNA: TGCAGCGTTGAAGGCGAACGGGGCGGCAGCTCTGGAAACACCATATATTTT. V usage is TRBV29-1 and J usage is TRBJ1-3; TRBD1 might be the D (5 bases). The CDR3 spans 17 residues. V lost 1 base and J 0 bases, leaving 16 bases between the germline ends. The germline V gene encodes CDR1 SQVTM and CDR2 ANQGSEA.

In its sample, this clonotype was seen many times. The chain combines TRBV5-1 with TRBJ2-1, with a possible D match to TRBD2 (5 bases). Trimming cost V 4 bases and J 0 bases, with 11 bases left between them. Germline CDR1 SGHRS, CDR2 YFSETQ. CDR3 length equals 15 residues. The CDR3 protein is CASSSEGSSYNEQFF. As DNA, the CDR3 is TGCGCCAGCAGCAGCGAGGGAAGCTCCTACAATGAGCAGTTCTTC.